The rows below give T cell receptor beta chains drawn from one sample of a study of HIV-infected patients and healthy controls. Using its own MiXCR run on the 5' RACE reads, TCRdb lists one record per CDR3 protein. The repertoire has roughly 14,000 distinct CDR3 sequences, roughly 12% of them found once; the top ten carry roughly 37%. Specimen: blood, collected during antiretroviral therapy. The receptors come from an adult with HIV infection. The donor label of this sample is uncertain. Each CDR3 is given with its conserved first and last residue. The D gene is left open where the match is weak. Size values are once, few and many counts, or a class for expanded clones, and some rows have none.

d_call | j_call | clone_size | v_call | cdr3_aa | cdr3_nt
- | TRBJ1-2 | many | TRBV25-1 | CASRTRDRGYTF | TGTGCCAGCAGAACCAGGGATCGTGGCTACACCTTC
TRBD1 | TRBJ2-5 | many | TRBV29-1 | CSVSKGQGYQETQYF | TGCAGCGTTAGTAAGGGACAGGGGTACCAAGAGACCCAGTACTTC
TRBD1 | TRBJ1-5 | many | TRBV2 | CASRPPGQGTSQPQHF | TGTGCCAGCAGGCCTCCGGGACAGGGGACTAGCCAGCCCCAGCATTTT
TRBD1 | TRBJ2-7 | many | TRBV28 | CASSFTPTGRYEQYF | TGTGCCAGCAGTTTTACCCCGACAGGGCGCTACGAGCAGTACTTC
- | TRBJ1-1 | - | TRBV12-3/TRBV12-4 | CASSLFRGAGSDTEAFF | TGTGCCAGCAGTTTATTTAGGGGGGCGGGGTCTGACACTGAAGCTTTCTTT
TRBD1 | TRBJ1-5 | once | TRBV5-4 | CASSLDRDQPQHF | TGTGCCAGCAGCTTAGACAGGGACCAGCCCCAGCATTTT
- | TRBJ2-3 | many | TRBV20-1 | CSASPPPNTDTQYF | TGCAGTGCTAGCCCTCCCCCTAACACAGATACGCAGTATTTT
- | TRBJ1-1 | many | TRBV2 | CASRPGTDGTRAFF | TGTGCCAGCAGACCTGGGACGGACGGAACCCGAGCTTTCTTT
TRBD2 | TRBJ2-1 | - | TRBV6-6 | CASSYSTGTSYNEQFF | TGTGCCAGCAGTTACTCGACCGGGACTAGCTACAATGAGCAGTTCTTC
TRBD1 | TRBJ2-7 | many | TRBV20-1 | CSARALGQGTYEQYF | TGCAGTGCTAGAGCTCTTGGACAGGGAACCTACGAGCAGTACTTC
TRBD1 | TRBJ1-1 | many | TRBV5-1 | CASSPGGGRTEAFF | TGCGCCAGCAGCCCAGGGGGGGGCAGAACTGAAGCTTTCTTT
- | TRBJ1-1 | - | TRBV19 | CASSMRDEAFF | TGTGCCAGTAGTATGAGGGACGAGGCTTTCTTT
- | TRBJ2-1 | many | TRBV19 | CASTHQQGTKFF | TGTGCCAGTACCCACCAGCAGGGCACTAAGTTCTTC
TRBD1 | TRBJ2-5 | many | TRBV28 | CASSLPGTGTGETQYF | TGTGCCAGCAGCCTTCCCGGGACAGGGACGGGGGAGACCCAGTACTTC
- | TRBJ2-4 | - | TRBV2 | CASSEEEVLAKNIQYF | TGTGCCAGCAGTGAAGAGGAAGTACTAGCCAAAAACATTCAGTACTTC
- | TRBJ1-4 | few | TRBV7-9 | CASSAAQGGEKLFF | TGTGCCAGCAGCGCCGCACAGGGCGGGGAAAAACTGTTTTTT
TRBD1 | TRBJ2-7 | - | TRBV6-5 | CASSYTLPIPDRGYEQYF | TGTGCCAGCAGTTACACCTTACCTATTCCCGACAGGGGCTACGAGCAGTACTTC
TRBD1 | TRBJ1-2 | few | TRBV29-1 | CSVDQGVGDYGYTF | TGCAGCGTTGACCAGGGGGTAGGAGACTATGGCTACACCTTC
TRBD1 | TRBJ2-3 | few | TRBV6-5 | CASSRTGQEDTQYF | TGTGCCAGCAGTCGGACAGGGCAGGAAGATACGCAGTATTTT
- | TRBJ2-4 | many | TRBV5-4 | CGYRGGEVVAKNIQYF | TGTGGGTATCGTGGGGGAGAGGTCGTGGCCAAAAACATTCAGTACTTC
TRBD2 | TRBJ2-2 | medium-sized | TRBV20-1 | CSARLIAGGTGELFF | TGCAGTGCTAGGTTAATAGCGGGAGGAACCGGGGAGCTGTTTTTT
TRBD2 | TRBJ2-1 | many | TRBV3-1 | CASSQGSGTSGNNEQFF | TGTGCCAGCAGCCAAGGTTCCGGGACTAGCGGGAACAATGAGCAGTTCTTC
- | TRBJ2-1 | medium-sized | TRBV7-9 | CASSAVTNEQFF | TGTGCCAGCAGCGCCGTTACAAATGAGCAGTTCTTC
- | TRBJ2-1 | - | TRBV7-2 | CASSLSSRYNEQFF | TGTGCCAGCAGCTTATCCTCCAGGTACAATGAGCAGTTCTTC
TRBD2 | TRBJ2-7 | many | TRBV11-2 | CASSSSAGGYEQYF | TGTGCCAGCAGCAGTAGCGCGGGGGGCTACGAGCAGTACTTC
- | TRBJ2-6 | few | TRBV29-1 | CSVESVGGPIGANVLTF | TGCAGCGTTGAATCAGTCGGGGGGCCTATTGGGGCCAACGTCCTGACTTTC
- | TRBJ2-4 | many | TRBV5-1 | CASSLTGPKNIQYF | TGCGCCAGCAGCTTGACCGGACCCAAAAACATTCAGTACTTC
TRBD1 | TRBJ2-7 | many | TRBV7-8 | CASSPDRARGEQYF | TGTGCCAGCAGCCCCGACAGGGCCAGAGGGGAGCAGTACTTC
- | TRBJ1-1 | many | TRBV7-2 | CASSLALGAGIMHKAFF | TGTGCCAGCAGCTTAGCGCTTGGAGCAGGGATTATGCACAAAGCTTTCTTT
- | TRBJ2-3 | many | TRBV19 | CASSIMGADTQYF | TGTGCCAGTAGTATTATGGGCGCAGATACGCAGTATTTT